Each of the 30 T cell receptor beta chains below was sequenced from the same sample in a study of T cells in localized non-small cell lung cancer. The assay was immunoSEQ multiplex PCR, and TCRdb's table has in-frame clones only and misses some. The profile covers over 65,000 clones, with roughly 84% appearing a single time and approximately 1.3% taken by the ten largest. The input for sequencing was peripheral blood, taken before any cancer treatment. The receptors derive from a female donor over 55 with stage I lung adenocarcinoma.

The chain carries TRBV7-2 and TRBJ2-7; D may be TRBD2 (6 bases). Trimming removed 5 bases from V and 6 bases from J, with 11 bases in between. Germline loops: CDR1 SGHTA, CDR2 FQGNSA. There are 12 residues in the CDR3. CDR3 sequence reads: CASSREWAEQYF. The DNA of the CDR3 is TGTGCCAGCAGCCGGGAGTGGGCCGAGCAGTACTTC.

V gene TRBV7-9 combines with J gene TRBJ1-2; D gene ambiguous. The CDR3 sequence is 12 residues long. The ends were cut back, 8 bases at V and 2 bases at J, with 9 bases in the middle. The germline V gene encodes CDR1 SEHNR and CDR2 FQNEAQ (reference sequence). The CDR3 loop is CASGEENYGYTF. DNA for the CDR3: TGTGCCAGCGGTGAAGAAAACTATGGCTACACCTTC. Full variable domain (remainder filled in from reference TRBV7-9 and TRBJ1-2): DTGVSQNPRHKITKRGQNVTFRCDPISEHNRLYWYRQTLGQGPEFLTYFQNEAQLEKSRLLSDRFSAERPKGSFSTLEIQRTEQGDSAMYLCASGEENYGYTFGSGTRLTVV.

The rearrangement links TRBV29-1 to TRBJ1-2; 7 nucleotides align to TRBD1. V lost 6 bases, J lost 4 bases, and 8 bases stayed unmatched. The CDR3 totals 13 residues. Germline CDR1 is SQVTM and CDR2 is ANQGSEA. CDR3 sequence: CSVTTGFVYGYTF. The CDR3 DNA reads TGCAGCGTGACGACAGGGTTTGTCTATGGCTACACCTTC.

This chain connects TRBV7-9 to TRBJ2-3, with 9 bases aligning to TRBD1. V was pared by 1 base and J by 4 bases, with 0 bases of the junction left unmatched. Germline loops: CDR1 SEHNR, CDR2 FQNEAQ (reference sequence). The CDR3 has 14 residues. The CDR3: CASSLGTGADTQYF. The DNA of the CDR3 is TGTGCCAGCAGCTTAGGGACAGGGGCAGATACGCAGTATTTT.

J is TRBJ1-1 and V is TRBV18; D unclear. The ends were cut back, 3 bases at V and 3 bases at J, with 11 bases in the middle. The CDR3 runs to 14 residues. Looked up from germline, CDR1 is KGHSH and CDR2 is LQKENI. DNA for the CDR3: TGTGCCAGCTCACCGGTAGGCGGTGACACTGAAGCTTTCTTT. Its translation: CASSPVGGDTEAFF. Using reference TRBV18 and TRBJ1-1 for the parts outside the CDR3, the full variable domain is NAGVMQNPRHLVRRRGQEARLRCSPMKGHSHVYWYRQLPEEGLKFMVYLQKENIIDESGMPKERFSAEFPKEGPSILRIQQVVRGDSAAYFCASSPVGGDTEAFFGQGTRLTVV.

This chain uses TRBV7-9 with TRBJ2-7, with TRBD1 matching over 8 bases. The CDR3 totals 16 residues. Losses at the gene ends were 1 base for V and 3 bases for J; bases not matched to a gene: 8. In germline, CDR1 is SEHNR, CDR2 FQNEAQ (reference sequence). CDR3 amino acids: CASSLVVTGGSYEQYF. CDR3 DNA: TGTGCCAGCAGCTTAGTGGTTACAGGGGGAAGCTACGAGCAGTACTTC.

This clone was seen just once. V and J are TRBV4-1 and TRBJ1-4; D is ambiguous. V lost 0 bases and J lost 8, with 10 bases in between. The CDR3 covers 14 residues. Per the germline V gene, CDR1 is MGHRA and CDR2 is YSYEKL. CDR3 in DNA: TGCGCCAGCAGCCAAGATAAGAGCCTCGAAAAACTGTTTTTT. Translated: CASSQDKSLEKLFF.

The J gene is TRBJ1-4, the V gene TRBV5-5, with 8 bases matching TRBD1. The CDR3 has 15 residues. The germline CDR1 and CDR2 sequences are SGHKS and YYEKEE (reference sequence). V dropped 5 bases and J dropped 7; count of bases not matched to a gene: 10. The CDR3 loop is CASSLGPTGAEKLFF. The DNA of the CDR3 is TGTGCCAGCAGTTTAGGGCCGACAGGGGCTGAAAAACTGTTTTTT.

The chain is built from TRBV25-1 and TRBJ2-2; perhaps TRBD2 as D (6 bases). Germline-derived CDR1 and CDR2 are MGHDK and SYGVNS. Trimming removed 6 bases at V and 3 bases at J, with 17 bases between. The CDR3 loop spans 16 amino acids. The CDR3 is CASSKGGVGYTGELFF. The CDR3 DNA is TGTGCCAGCAGCAAGGGCGGGGTTGGGTACACCGGGGAGCTGTTTTTT.

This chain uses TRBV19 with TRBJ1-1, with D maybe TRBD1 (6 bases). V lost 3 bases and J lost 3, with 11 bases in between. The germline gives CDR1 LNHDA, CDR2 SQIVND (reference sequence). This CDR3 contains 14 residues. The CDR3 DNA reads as TGTGCCAGTAGTATGATGGGGGGCTACACTGAAGCTTTCTTT. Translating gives CASSMMGGYTEAFF.

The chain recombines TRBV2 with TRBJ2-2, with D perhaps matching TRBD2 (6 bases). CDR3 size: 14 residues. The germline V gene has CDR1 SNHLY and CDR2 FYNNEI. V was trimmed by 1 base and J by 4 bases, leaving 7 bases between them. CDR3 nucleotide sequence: TGTGCCAGCAGTGAAGTCGGGAGCACCGGGGAGCTGTTTTTT. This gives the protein CASSEVGSTGELFF.

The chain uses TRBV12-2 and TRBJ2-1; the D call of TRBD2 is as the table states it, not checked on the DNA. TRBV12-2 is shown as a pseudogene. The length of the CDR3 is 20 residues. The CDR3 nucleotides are TGTGCAAGTCGCCTCGGGCAGGGAATATGTGGAGCGGGCTCCTACAATGAGCAGTTCTTC. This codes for CASRLGQGICGAGSYNEQFF.

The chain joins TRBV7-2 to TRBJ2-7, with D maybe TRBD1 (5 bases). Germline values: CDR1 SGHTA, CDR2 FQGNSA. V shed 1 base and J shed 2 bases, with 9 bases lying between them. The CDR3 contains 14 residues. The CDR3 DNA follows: TGTGCCAGCAGCTTAGGCCAGGACACCTACGAGCAGTACTTC. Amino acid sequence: CASSLGQDTYEQYF.

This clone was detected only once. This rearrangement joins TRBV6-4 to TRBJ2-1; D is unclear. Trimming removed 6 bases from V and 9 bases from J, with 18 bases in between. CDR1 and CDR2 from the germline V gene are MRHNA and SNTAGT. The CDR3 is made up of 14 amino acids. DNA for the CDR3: TGTGCCAGCAGACCCCAAACTATGCTAGGTGAGCAGTTCTTC. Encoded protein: CASRPQTMLGEQFF.

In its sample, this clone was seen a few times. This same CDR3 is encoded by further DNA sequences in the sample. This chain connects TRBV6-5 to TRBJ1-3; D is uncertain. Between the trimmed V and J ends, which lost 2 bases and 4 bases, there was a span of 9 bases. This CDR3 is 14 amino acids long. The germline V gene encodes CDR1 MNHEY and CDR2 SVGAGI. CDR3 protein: CASSYDGSGNTIYF. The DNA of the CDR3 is TGTGCCAGCAGTTACGATGGGTCCGGAAACACCATATATTTT.

The CDR3 here is CASSPLAGPYEQYF. As DNA, the CDR3 is TGTGCCAGCAGCCCACTAGCGGGCCCCTACGAGCAGTACTTC. The chain combines TRBV5-4 with TRBJ2-7, with 9 bases identical to TRBD2. The CDR3 sequence is 14 residues long. CDR1 and CDR2 from the germline V gene are SGHNT and YYREEE (reference sequence). Trimming cost V 4 bases and J 2 bases; bases outside gene matches: 4.

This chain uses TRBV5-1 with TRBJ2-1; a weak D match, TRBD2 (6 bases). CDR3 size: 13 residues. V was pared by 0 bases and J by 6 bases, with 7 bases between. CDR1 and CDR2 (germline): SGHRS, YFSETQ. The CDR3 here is CASSLVGGNEQFF. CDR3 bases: TGCGCCAGCAGCTTGGTGGGGGGCAATGAGCAGTTCTTC.

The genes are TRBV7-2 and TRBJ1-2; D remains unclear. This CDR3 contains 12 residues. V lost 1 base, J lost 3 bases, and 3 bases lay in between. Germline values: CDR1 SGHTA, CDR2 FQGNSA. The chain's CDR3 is CASSLEHYGYTF. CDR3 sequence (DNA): TGTGCCAGCAGCTTAGAACACTATGGCTACACCTTC.

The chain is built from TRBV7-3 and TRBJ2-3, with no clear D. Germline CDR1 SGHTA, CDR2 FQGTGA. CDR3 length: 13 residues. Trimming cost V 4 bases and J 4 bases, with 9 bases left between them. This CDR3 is CASSSRPSDTQYF. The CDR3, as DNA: TGTGCCAGCAGCTCCCGACCTTCAGATACGCAGTATTTT.

The CDR3, as DNA: TGTGCCAGCCGGTCGACAGGGCAAGAGACCCAGTACTTC. The encoded protein is CASRSTGQETQYF. The V gene is TRBV7-9, the J gene TRBJ2-5; 7 bases align to TRBD1. Unmatched junction bases numbered 5, after V lost 8 bases and J lost 2 bases. This CDR3 is 13 amino acids long. Germline CDR1 reads SEHNR; CDR2 reads FQNEAQ (reference sequence).

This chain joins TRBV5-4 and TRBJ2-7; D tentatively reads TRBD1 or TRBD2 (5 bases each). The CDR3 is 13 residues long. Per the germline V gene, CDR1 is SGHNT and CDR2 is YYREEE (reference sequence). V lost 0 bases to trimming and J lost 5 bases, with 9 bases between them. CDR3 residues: CASSLVGDHEQYF. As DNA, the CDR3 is TGTGCCAGCAGCTTGGTAGGGGACCACGAGCAGTACTTC. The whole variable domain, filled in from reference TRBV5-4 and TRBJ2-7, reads ETGVTQSPTHLIKTRGQQVTLRCSSQSGHNTVSWYQQALGQGPQFIFQYYREEENGRGNFPPRFSGLQFPNYSSELNVNALELDDSALYLCASSLVGDHEQYFGPGTRLTVT.

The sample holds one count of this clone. The DNA of the CDR3 is TGTGCCAGCAGTTCCAGGACTAGCGGGGCCCCAGATACGCAGTATTTT. Amino acids: CASSSRTSGAPDTQYF. The rearrangement links TRBV6-6 to TRBJ2-3; 12 bases agree with TRBD2. Germline V lookup: CDR1 MNHNY, CDR2 SVGAGI (reference sequence). This CDR3 has 16 residues. Unmatched junction bases numbered 6, after V lost 4 bases and J lost 4 bases.

The CDR3 loop is CASSLEVSGNTEAFF. In DNA, the CDR3 is TGCGCCAGCAGCTTGGAGGTTTCAGGGAACACTGAAGCTTTCTTT. The chain carries TRBV5-1 and TRBJ1-1; D is uncertain. V lost 0 bases and J 1 base, leaving 10 bases between the germline ends. Germline CDR1 is SGHRS and CDR2 is YFSETQ. CDR3 size: 15 residues.

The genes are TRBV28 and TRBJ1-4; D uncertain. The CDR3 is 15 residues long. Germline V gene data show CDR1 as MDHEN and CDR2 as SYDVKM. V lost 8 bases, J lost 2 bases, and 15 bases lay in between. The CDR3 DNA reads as TGTGCCAGCCATAATCCGACTGGGACTAATGAAAAACTGTTTTTT. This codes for CASHNPTGTNEKLFF.

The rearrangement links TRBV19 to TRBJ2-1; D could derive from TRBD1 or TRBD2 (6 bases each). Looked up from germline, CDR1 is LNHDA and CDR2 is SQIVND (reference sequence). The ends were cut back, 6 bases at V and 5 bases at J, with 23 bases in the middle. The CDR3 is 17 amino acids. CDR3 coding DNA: TGTGCCAGTAGCCCCGACCCTCCCTGGGGGGCAAACAATGAGCAGTTCTTC. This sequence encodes CASSPDPPWGANNEQFF.

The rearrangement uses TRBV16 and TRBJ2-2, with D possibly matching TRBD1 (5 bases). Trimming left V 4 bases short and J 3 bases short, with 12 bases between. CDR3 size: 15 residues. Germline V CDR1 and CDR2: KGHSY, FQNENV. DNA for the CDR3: TGTGCCAGCAGCCCTCTTATAGGGGACACCGGGGAGCTGTTTTTT. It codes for CASSPLIGDTGELFF.

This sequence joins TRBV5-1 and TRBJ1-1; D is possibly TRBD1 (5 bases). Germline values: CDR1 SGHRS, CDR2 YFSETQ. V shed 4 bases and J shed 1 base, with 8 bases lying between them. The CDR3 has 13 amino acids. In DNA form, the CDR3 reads TGCGCCAGCAGCGACGGACAGAACACTGAAGCTTTCTTT. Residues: CASSDGQNTEAFF. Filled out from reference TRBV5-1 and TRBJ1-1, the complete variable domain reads KAGVTQTPRYLIKTRGQQVTLSCSPISGHRSVSWYQQTPGQGLQFLFEYFSETQRNKGNFPGRFSGRQFSNSRSEMNVSTLELGDSALYLCASSDGQNTEAFFGQGTRLTVV.

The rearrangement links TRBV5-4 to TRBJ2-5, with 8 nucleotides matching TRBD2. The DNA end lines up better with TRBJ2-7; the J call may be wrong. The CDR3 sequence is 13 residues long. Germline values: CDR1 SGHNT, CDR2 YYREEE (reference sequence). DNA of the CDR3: TGTGCCAGCAGCTTGGCGGGGGGGGACGAGCAGTACTTC. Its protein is CASSLAGGDEQYF.

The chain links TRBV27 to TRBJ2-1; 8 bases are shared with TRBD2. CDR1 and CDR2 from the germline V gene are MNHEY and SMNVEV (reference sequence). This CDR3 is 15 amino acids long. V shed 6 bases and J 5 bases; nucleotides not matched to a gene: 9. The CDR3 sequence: CASRPASGSHNEQFF. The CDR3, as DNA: TGTGCCAGCAGACCGGCTAGCGGGTCCCACAATGAGCAGTTCTTC.

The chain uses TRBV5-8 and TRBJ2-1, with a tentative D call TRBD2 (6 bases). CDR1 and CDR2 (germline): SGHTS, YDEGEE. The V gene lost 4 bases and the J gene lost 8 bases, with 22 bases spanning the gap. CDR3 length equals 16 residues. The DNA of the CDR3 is TGTGCCAGCAGCACCCTTTCGGGCGGGACTCGCGATGAGCAGTTCTTC. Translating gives CASSTLSGGTRDEQFF.